Listed here are 22 T cell receptor beta chains from one sample, sequenced in a study of regulatory T cells in long-lasting Graves disease. Assembly of TCR beta libraries relied on iRepertoire HTBI primers together with Arm-PCR of CDR3 regions. From the multiplex PCR reads, TCRdb called clonotypes with MiXCR, one entry per CDR3 protein. The sample consists of around 250,000 distinct CDR3 sequences, about 20% of them appearing once. Time point denoted: newly diagnosed GD, antithyroid drugs for less than 3 months. Isolated PBMC RNA provided the starting material for the TCR library. The same sample was also used in a study of T cells in Graves' hyperthyroidism and ophthalmopathy.

The source was peripheral blood mononuclear cells (PBMCs), collected at new diagnosis, from a patient treated with antithyroid drugs. The receptors shown here come from a woman in her thirties with Graves disease.

This clonotype has a count of ten or more. This chain joins TRBV20-1 and TRBJ1-2; D may be TRBD1 (6 bases). The V gene's germline CDR1 is DFQATT and CDR2 SNEGSKA (reference sequence). V lost 6 bases and J 7 bases, leaving 15 bases between the germline ends. This CDR3 is built from 12 residues. This CDR3 is CSARTQGGGYTF. CDR3 DNA sequence: TGCAGTGCCAGAACACAGGGAGGTGGCTACACCTTC.

The sample holds many counts of this clonotype. The rearrangement joins TRBV5-1 to TRBJ2-3; 8 bases are shared with TRBD2. Germline-derived CDR1 and CDR2 are SGHRS and YFSETQ. The CDR3 loop spans 14 amino acids. V lost 1 base and J lost 6; bases outside the gene matches: 4. The CDR3 protein is CASSLTLAGDTQYF. Here the CDR3 DNA reads TGCGCCAGCAGCTTGACGTTAGCGGGGGATACGCAGTATTTT.

This clonotype was counted ten times or more. The chain joins TRBV20-1 to TRBJ1-6; possibly TRBD1 for D (5 bases). The CDR3 has 16 amino acids. V lost 0 bases and J lost 3, with 12 bases in between. Germline lookup yields CDR1 DFQATT and CDR2 SNEGSKA (reference sequence). The CDR3 is CSAREKGDFYNSPLHF. CDR3 in DNA: TGCAGTGCTAGAGAGAAAGGGGACTTCTATAATTCACCCCTCCACTTT.

This clonotype has at least ten counts. The chain joins TRBV9 to TRBJ2-7, with D perhaps TRBD1 or TRBD2 (5 bases each). Germline lookup yields CDR1 SGDLS and CDR2 YYNGEE. With 2 bases removed from V and 5 bases from J, the gap between germline ends came to 20 bases. The CDR3 length is 16 residues. CDR3 loop: CASSVGAGTTWDEQYF. The CDR3 region has the DNA TGTGCCAGCAGCGTTGGAGCAGGGACGACTTGGGACGAGCAGTACTTC.

The chain recombines TRBV3-1 with TRBJ2-1, with D perhaps matching TRBD2 (7 bases). The CDR3 spans 14 residues. With 1 base removed from V and 9 bases from J, the gap between germline ends came to 13 bases. Germline CDR1 is LGHDT and CDR2 is YNNKEL (reference sequence). The CDR3 spells CASSQVRGASEQFF. In DNA form, the CDR3 reads TGTGCCAGCAGCCAAGTTCGGGGGGCCTCTGAGCAGTTCTTC.

In its sample, this clonotype was seen many times. The chain is built from TRBV2 and TRBJ2-2; D call uncertain. This CDR3 contains 12 residues. Trimming removed 4 bases from V and 8 bases from J, with 8 bases in between. Germline CDR1 reads SNHLY; CDR2 reads FYNNEI. The CDR3: CASSVEPGELFF. For the CDR3, the DNA is TGTGCCAGCAGTGTTGAACCGGGGGAGCTGTTTTTT.

The chain recombines TRBV25-1 with TRBJ2-3; the match to TRBD2 covers 9 bases. Germline lookup yields CDR1 MGHDK and CDR2 SYGVNS. The CDR3 extends over 16 amino acids. With 2 bases clipped from V and 1 base from J, the junction kept 4 bases outside the gene matches. The CDR3: CASSERSSGGTDTQYF. CDR3 nucleotide sequence: TGTGCCAGCAGTGAACGGTCTAGCGGGGGCACAGATACGCAGTATTTT.

This chain joins TRBV20-1 and TRBJ2-5, with 10 bases identical to TRBD2. The V gene's germline CDR1 is DFQATT and CDR2 SNEGSKA (reference sequence). Trimming cost V 3 bases and J 2 bases; bases outside gene matches: 18. This CDR3 has 19 residues. The CDR3 protein is CSASRSSGSASVLQETQYF. CDR3 nucleotides: TGCAGTGCTAGTCGCTCTAGCGGGAGTGCTAGTGTGTTGCAAGAGACCCAGTACTTC.

The CDR3 DNA follows: TGTGCCAGCAGTTTAAGCGCTAGCGGGGTAACCAATGAGCAGTTCTTC. It yields the protein CASSLSASGVTNEQFF. The chain combines TRBV27 with TRBJ2-1, with TRBD2 identical over 9 bases. Germline V lookup: CDR1 MNHEY, CDR2 SMNVEV (reference sequence). V trimming: 2 bases; J trimming: 6 bases; junction bases outside the gene matches: 8. The CDR3 runs to 16 residues.

This clonotype was counted many times. The V call is TRBV11-2, the J call TRBJ1-2; the match to TRBD1 covers 8 bases. Germline V gene lookup returns CDR1 SGHAT and CDR2 FQNNGV. This CDR3 is built from 13 residues. Trimming took 5 bases from V and 8 from J; bases not matched to a gene: 7. In DNA, the CDR3 is TGTGCCAGCAGCCCTTTTGGACAGGGAGGCTACACCTTC. This translates into CASSPFGQGGYTF.

This clonotype was recorded at least ten times. V and J are TRBV4-1 and TRBJ1-4; D might be TRBD1 (5 bases). Germline V gives CDR1 MGHRA, CDR2 YSYEKL. Trimming took off 1 base at V and 11 bases at J, with 14 bases between the two ends. The CDR3 length is 14 residues. This CDR3 is CASSQGQPQRKLFF. In DNA, the CDR3 is TGCGCCAGCAGCCAAGGACAGCCGCAGCGGAAACTGTTTTTT.

The chain couples TRBV5-5 to TRBJ1-5, with 7 bases lining up with TRBD1. The germline CDR1 and CDR2 sequences are SGHKS and YYEKEE (reference sequence). Trimming removed 3 bases from V and 3 bases from J; junction bases left unmatched: 9. This CDR3 spans 16 amino acids. CDR3 sequence: CASSWGDSHSNQPQHF. The CDR3 DNA follows: TGTGCCAGCAGCTGGGGGGACAGCCACTCCAATCAGCCCCAGCATTTT.

This clonotype came up many times. This chain uses TRBV5-4 with TRBJ2-5; 15 nucleotides agree with TRBD2. Germline CDR1 SGHNT, CDR2 YYREEE (reference sequence). With 2 bases clipped from V and 2 bases from J, the junction kept 7 bases outside the gene matches. There are 18 residues in the CDR3. CDR3 bases: TGTGCCAGCAGCTTAAGGACTAGCGGGGGGGGATCACAAGAGACCCAGTACTTC. Amino acids: CASSLRTSGGGSQETQYF.

Concerning this clonotype itself: At one end, the junction sequence differs from germline, possibly due to a read error. This sequence joins TRBV6-2 or TRBV6-3 and TRBJ2-3, with TRBD1 as a possible D gene (6 bases). The germline CDR1 and CDR2 sequences are MNHEY and SVGEGT. The CDR3 totals 14 residues. The CDR3 sequence: CASSQLQGADTQYF. DNA for the CDR3: TGTGCCAGCAGTCAACTACAGGGCGCAGATACGCAATATTTT.

V and J are TRBV6-2 or TRBV6-3 and TRBJ2-3, with 8 nucleotides matching TRBD2. Trimming took 10 bases from V and 4 from J; bases not matched to a gene: 7. This CDR3 spans 13 amino acids. Germline V gene sequence: CDR1 MNHEY, CDR2 SVGEGT. The CDR3: CATGRGGPDTQYF. CDR3 sequence (DNA): TGTGCCACCGGACGGGGGGGGCCAGATACGCAGTATTTT.

For this clonotype: A single base is all that separates this from a far larger clone, so a read error is likely. The rearrangement uses TRBV6-2 or TRBV6-3 and TRBJ1-1; 7 bases agree with TRBD1. Looked up from germline, CDR1 is MNHEY and CDR2 is SVGEGT. This CDR3 comprises 15 residues. The junction had 11 bases not matched to a gene; V was cut back by 10 bases and J by 0 bases. CDR3 in amino acids: CANRPWDSMNTEAFF. The CDR3 nucleotides are TGTGCCAACAGGCCCTGGGACAGCATGAACACTGAAGCTTTCTTT.

This clonotype was counted ten times or more. This rearrangement joins TRBV12-3 or TRBV12-4 to TRBJ2-1; 10 nucleotides agree with TRBD2. Trimming took 2 bases from V and 0 from J; bases not matched to a gene: 1. The CDR3 is 16 amino acids. This chain's CDR3 is CASSLSGRASYNEQFF. The CDR3 bases are TGTGCCAGCAGTTTAAGCGGGAGGGCCTCCTACAATGAGCAGTTCTTC.

This clonotype was counted at least ten times. V usage is TRBV28 and J usage is TRBJ1-1; tentative D call: TRBD1 (5 bases). This CDR3 has 14 amino acids. Deletions cut 7 bases from V and 11 bases from J, with 23 bases between. Germline loops: CDR1 MDHEN, CDR2 SYDVKM. This CDR3 reads CASIAPSGTPDAFF. The CDR3 DNA reads TGTGCCAGCATCGCACCCTCCGGGACCCCGGACGCTTTCTTT.

This clonotype was seen repeatedly, ten times or more. The chain employs TRBV20-1 and TRBJ2-1; either TRBD1 or TRBD2 may fit D (7 bases each). V lost 0 bases, J lost 2 bases, and 17 bases lay in between. Looked up from germline, CDR1 is DFQATT and CDR2 is SNEGSKA (reference sequence). The CDR3 is 17 residues long. This chain's CDR3 is CSARDRGGGGPYNEQFF. CDR3 coding DNA: TGCAGTGCTAGAGACCGAGGGGGCGGGGGTCCCTACAATGAGCAGTTCTTC.

The chain carries TRBV20-1 and TRBJ2-2; TRBD2 matches at 12 bases. The CDR3 covers 17 residues. V shed 0 bases and J 7 bases; nucleotides not matched to a gene: 9. Germline V gene sequence: CDR1 DFQATT, CDR2 SNEGSKA (reference sequence). In DNA form, the CDR3 reads TGCAGTGCTAGAGATGGCGGACTAGCGGGGACCGGCGGGGAGCTGTTTTTT. Residues: CSARDGGLAGTGGELFF.

The J gene is TRBJ1-2, the V gene TRBV7-2, with D perhaps matching TRBD1 (5 bases). Germline CDR1 is SGHTA and CDR2 is FQGNSA. The germline V and J ends were trimmed by 6 bases and 4 bases, with 27 bases remaining between them. The CDR3 loop spans 18 amino acids. The CDR3 DNA sequence: TGTGCCAGCAGGCCCGGGACGGAGAGATACCGGTTAGGCTATGGCTACACCTTC. It encodes CASRPGTERYRLGYGYTF.

There are many counts of this clonotype. CDR3 loop: CASSKRASGAQLYNEQFF. CDR3 sequence (DNA): TGTGCCAGCAGCAAGCGGGCTAGCGGGGCCCAATTGTACAATGAGCAGTTCTTC. The chain combines TRBV7-2 with TRBJ2-1; 9 nucleotides agree with TRBD2. This CDR3 has 18 residues. Trimming removed 5 bases from V and 4 bases from J; junction bases left unmatched: 15. Germline CDR1 SGHTA, CDR2 FQGNSA. Based on the CDR3 plus reference TRBV7-2 and TRBJ2-1, the full variable domain is GAGVSQSPSNKVTEKGKDVELRCDPISGHTALYWYRQSLGQGLEFLIYFQGNSAPDKSGLPSDRFSAERTGGSVSTLTIQRTQQEDSAVYLCASSKRASGAQLYNEQFFGPGTRLTVL.